These T cell receptor beta chains were read from a single sample in a study of identical twins. TCRdb fed the 5' RACE reads into MiXCR, producing one record per CDR3 protein. Of about 920,000 distinct CDR3 sequences in the sample, roughly an eighth were seen once. These data were also reused for a study on yellow fever vaccine responses in identical twins.

Material: PBMCs. Receptor source: a woman under 30 in good health. CDR3s include the opening cysteine and the closing phenylalanine or tryptophan. D genes are given only for firm matches. Size tells how often a clone was seen (once, few, many) or the class of an expanded clone, and some rows leave it out.

few	TRBV12-3/TRBV12-4	TRBJ2-7	NA	12	TGTGCCAGCGGCGGGACCGGCTACGAGCAGTACTTC	CASGGTGYEQYF
many	TRBV3-1	TRBJ1-1	NA	12	TGTGCCAGCAGCCAATATAACACTGAAGCTTTCTTT	CASSQYNTEAFF
few	TRBV29-1	TRBJ2-1	NA	14	TGCAGCGCCCCGAGAGGGGGGGGGGCCAATGAGCAGTTCTTC	CSAPRGGGANEQFF
many	TRBV5-1	TRBJ2-2	NA	14	TGCGCCAGCAGCCCGAAGCCCGGCACCGGGGAGCTGTTTTTT	CASSPKPGTGELFF
few	TRBV19	TRBJ2-2	TRBD2	16	TGTGCCAGTAATGCCCTGGGAGGCGGGAGTTTCGGGGAGCTGTTTTTT	CASNALGGGSFGELFF
few	TRBV5-5	TRBJ2-5	NA	15	TGTGCCAGCAGCTCCAGACAGGCCATCGGAGAGACCCAGTACTTC	CASSSRQAIGETQYF
many	TRBV7-8	TRBJ2-7	NA	14	TGTGCCAGCAGCTTTGACAGATTCTCCTACGAGCAGTACTTC	CASSFDRFSYEQYF
few	TRBV3-1	TRBJ1-2	NA	14	TGTGCCAGCAGTCCCTCGACAGCCTTTTATGGCTACACCTTC	CASSPSTAFYGYTF
few	TRBV3-1	TRBJ2-5	TRBD2	18	TGTGCCAGCAGCCAAGTGGTCACTAGCGGGGGGCGTGCGGAGACCCAGTACTTC	CASSQVVTSGGRAETQYF
NA	TRBV29-1	TRBJ2-3	NA	14	TGCAGCGTTGAGAAGAAGCTTAGCACAGATACGCAGTATTTT	CSVEKKLSTDTQYF
NA	TRBV3-1	TRBJ2-2	TRBD2	16	TGTCCCAGCAGCCAAGGGACTAGCGGGAGCCTCGCGGAGCTGTTTTTT	CPSSQGTSGSLAELFF
many	TRBV2	TRBJ2-2	NA	16	TGTGCCAGCGCCATGGGAGTCCTCGGGAACACCGGGGAGCTGTTTTTT	CASAMGVLGNTGELFF
many	TRBV20-1	TRBJ1-2	NA	13	TGCAGTGCTCCCACCGGGACTGTCTATGGCTACACCTTC	CSAPTGTVYGYTF
NA	TRBV20-1	TRBJ2-1	TRBD2	15	TGCAGTGCTAGAGTCCTCTTGCGGGGGGTCGGTGAGCAGTTCTTC	CSARVLLRGVGEQFF
NA	TRBV5-1	TRBJ1-1	NA	15	TGCGCCAGCAGCTTGGCAGGGGCCCCGAACACTGAAGCTTTCTTT	CASSLAGAPNTEAFF
NA	TRBV7-9	TRBJ2-1	NA	12	TGTGCCAGCAGCCTAGAGCGGCCCTGGCAGTTCTTC	CASSLERPWQFF
few	TRBV11-2	TRBJ2-1	TRBD2	15	TGTGCCAGCAGCTCTCCCGAGGCGGGACTAACTGAGCAGTTCTTC	CASSSPEAGLTEQFF
NA	TRBV10-3	TRBJ2-2	TRBD2	16	TGTGCCATCAGTGAGTCGCCAACGGGAGGCACCGGGGAGCTGTTTTTT	CAISESPTGGTGELFF
many	TRBV11-2	TRBJ2-3	TRBD2	16	TGTGCCAGCAGTTTGAAAGTCGGGGGGTACACAGATACGCAGTATTTT	CASSLKVGGYTDTQYF
NA	TRBV7-8	TRBJ2-5	TRBD2	16	TGTGCCAGCAGCTTACCTTCTAGCGGGGAAGAAGAGACCCAGTACTTC	CASSLPSSGEEETQYF
NA	TRBV27	TRBJ2-3	NA	14	TGTGCCAGCAGTTTCCTTTTCCGCCGGGATACGCAGTATTTT	CASSFLFRRDTQYF
NA	TRBV9	TRBJ2-3	TRBD2	17	TGTGCCAGCAGCGTCCCAGTTGCGGGGGGAACCACAGATACGCAGTATTTT	CASSVPVAGGTTDTQYF
NA	TRBV18	TRBJ2-1	NA	13	TGTGCCAGCTCACCAGTACAAGGCAATGAGCAGTTCTTC	CASSPVQGNEQFF
NA	TRBV28	TRBJ1-5	NA	14	TGTGCCAGCAGCCCGGGGGGGGCGAGGCAGCCCCAGCATTTT	CASSPGGARQPQHF
few	TRBV6-5	TRBJ1-2	NA	15	TGTGCCAGCAGTTACTCGTCGGCCAGGGTCAATGGCTACACCTTC	CASSYSSARVNGYTF
few	TRBV3-1	TRBJ2-1	TRBD2	16	TGTGCCAGCAGCCAAGATCATAGCGGGAGGGCCCATGAGCAGTTCTTC	CASSQDHSGRAHEQFF
few	TRBV11-2	TRBJ2-7	NA	15	TGTGCCAGCAGCTTAAGAGCCGCATATATCTACGAGCAGTACTTC	CASSLRAAYIYEQYF
many	TRBV5-1	TRBJ1-2	TRBD1	13	TGCGCCAGCAGCTTGACAGGGGACGATGGCTACACCTTC	CASSLTGDDGYTF
NA	TRBV11-3	TRBJ2-1	TRBD2	16	TGTGCCAGCAGCTTAGGGCGGGGGGCCCCTAACAATGAGCAGTTCTTC	CASSLGRGAPNNEQFF
few	TRBV5-1	TRBJ2-3	TRBD1	16	TGCGCCAGCAGCGGACACGACAGGGGGCCCACAGATACGCAGTATTTT	CASSGHDRGPTDTQYF
many	TRBV7-3	TRBJ2-1	TRBD2	15	TGTGCCAGCAGCCAGACTAGCGGGACCTACAATGAGCAGTTCTTC	CASSQTSGTYNEQFF
many	TRBV10-3	TRBJ2-1	TRBD1	17	TGTGCCATCAGTGAGGGACTTCTGGACAGGGCGGGCAATGAGCAGTTCTTC	CAISEGLLDRAGNEQFF
many	TRBV12-3/TRBV12-4	TRBJ2-3	NA	14	TGTGCCAGCAGCGTCGGGACAAACACAGATACGCAGTATTTT	CASSVGTNTDTQYF
NA	TRBV20-1	TRBJ1-1	NA	14	TGCAGTGCTACACAGAGACTAAGGAACACTGAAGCTTTCTTT	CSATQRLRNTEAFF
few	TRBV20-1	TRBJ1-3	TRBD1	14	TGCAGTGCCCCGGACAGGGGCTCTGGAAACACCATATATTTT	CSAPDRGSGNTIYF
NA	TRBV4-1	TRBJ2-4	TRBD1	14	TGCGCCAGCAGCCAAGGGTACAGGGGATACATTCAGTACTTC	CASSQGYRGYIQYF
NA	TRBV18	TRBJ2-1	TRBD2	16	TGTGCCAGCTCTCAAAGACTAGCGGGAGGATTTAATGAGCAGTTCTTC	CASSQRLAGGFNEQFF
NA	TRBV27	TRBJ2-7	NA	15	TGTGCCAGCAGTTGGACTGCCAGTAACGGCTACGAGCAGTACTTC	CASSWTASNGYEQYF
few	TRBV6-2/TRBV6-3	TRBJ2-7	NA	16	TGTGCCAGCAGTTACTCGCCAGGGAGTTTAGGGTACGAGCAGTACTTC	CASSYSPGSLGYEQYF
many	TRBV12-3/TRBV12-4	TRBJ2-3	TRBD2	14	TGTGCCAGCGGGGAGCGGGGGAGCACAGATACGCAGTATTTT	CASGERGSTDTQYF
NA	TRBV7-8	TRBJ2-1	TRBD2	16	TGTGCCAGCAGCTTCAACTTAGCGGGATCTTTTGGTGAGCAGTTCTTC	CASSFNLAGSFGEQFF
NA	TRBV18	TRBJ2-2	NA	15	TGTGCCAGCTCACCCCAGGGCAGCTACACCGGGGAGCTGTTTTTT	CASSPQGSYTGELFF
few	TRBV20-1	TRBJ2-1	TRBD2	13	TGCAGTGCTAAGCGGGAGTACTACAATGAGCAGTTCTTC	CSAKREYYNEQFF
NA	TRBV2	TRBJ1-1	NA	18	TGTGCCAGGAACAGAAGGGATTCTCTGATTCCGGTCGACACTGAAGCTTTCTTT	CARNRRDSLIPVDTEAFF
few	TRBV27	TRBJ2-7	TRBD1	14	TGTGCCAGCAGTGTGACAGGGGGCTTGTCCGAGCAGTACTTC	CASSVTGGLSEQYF
few	TRBV5-1	TRBJ1-1	TRBD1	15	TGCGCCAGCAGCTGGGGGGACAGGGGCCGCACTGAAGCTTTCTTT	CASSWGDRGRTEAFF
many	TRBV6-5	TRBJ2-3	TRBD1	16	TGTGCCAGCAGTTATTTTGTTGACAGGGCAACAGATACGCAGTATTTT	CASSYFVDRATDTQYF
few	TRBV5-6	TRBJ2-2	TRBD2	18	TGTGCCAGCACCCCGTGGACCTGGAAGCGGGAGAGCACCGGGGAGCTGTTTTTT	CASTPWTWKRESTGELFF
few	TRBV6-1	TRBJ2-5	TRBD1	16	TGTGCCAGCAGTAAAATTCCCGGACAGGGTGCAGAGACCCAGTACTTC	CASSKIPGQGAETQYF